Shown below are 26 T cell receptor beta chains from a single sample sequenced in a study of blood T cell repertoires in COVID-19. TCRdb's table, derived via immunoSEQ multiplex PCR, lists solely in-frame clones and lacks some. The sample holds about 330,000 clones, approximately 92% seen once. Sequenced input: PBMCs or T cells enriched from blood (not recorded which). These receptors were obtained from a woman in her twenties or thirties who had recovered from COVID-19.

The chain links TRBV6-5 to TRBJ2-5, with TRBD2 matching 7 bases. Germline CDR1 and CDR2: MNHEY and SVGAGI. V was pared by 6 bases and J by 4 bases, with 5 bases of the junction left unmatched. The CDR3 is 13 residues long. CDR3 nucleotide sequence: TGTGCCAGCAGCCCAGGACTAGTAGAGACCCAGTACTTC. It specifies CASSPGLVETQYF.

This clone was observed a single time. This chain joins TRBV12-3 or TRBV12-4 and TRBJ1-2, with 9 bases matching TRBD1. This CDR3 has 12 amino acids. Germline trimming cut 5 bases from V and 8 bases from J; bases unmatched to any gene: 3. In DNA, the CDR3 is TGTGCCAGCAGTGGGACAGGGCAGGGCTACACCTTC. Translating gives CASSGTGQGYTF.

The chain employs TRBV6-5 and TRBJ2-1; 11 bases are a match to TRBD2. This CDR3 contains 16 residues. CDR1 and CDR2 (germline): MNHEY, SVGAGI. J was trimmed by 6 bases and V by 4 bases; bases with no gene match: 8. The CDR3 DNA sequence: TGTGCCAGCAGTTGGGCTTATAGCGGGAGGGGCAATGAGCAGTTCTTC. Translation gives CASSWAYSGRGNEQFF.

The chain employs TRBV27 and TRBJ2-7; weak D call: TRBD2 (6 bases). The CDR3 spans 13 residues. Germline V gene sequence: CDR1 MNHEY, CDR2 SMNVEV (reference sequence). Trimming removed 9 bases from V and 6 bases from J, with 18 bases in between. The CDR3 sequence: CASSMGGPGEQYF. In nucleotides, the CDR3 is TGTGCCAGTTCAATGGGAGGTCCGGGCGAGCAGTACTTC.

The V call is TRBV9, the J call TRBJ2-1; perhaps TRBD2 as D (5 bases). Germline assignment: CDR1 SGDLS and CDR2 YYNGEE. Trimming removed 0 bases at V and 15 bases at J, with 16 bases between. The CDR3 covers 13 residues. CDR3 DNA: TGTGCCAGCAGCGTAGAAGGAAGCCTAGCTCCGTTCTTC. Its protein product is CASSVEGSLAPFF.

This chain connects TRBV7-9 to TRBJ1-1; unclear D gene. The CDR3 length is 15 residues. Germline V lookup: CDR1 SEHNR, CDR2 FQNEAQ (reference sequence). V lost 4 bases, J lost 5 bases, and 17 bases lay in between. Here the CDR3 reads CASSSNLKSWTEAFF. In nucleotides, the CDR3 is TGTGCCAGCAGCTCAAACTTAAAATCGTGGACTGAAGCTTTCTTT.

The chain has TRBV5-1 and TRBJ1-4; 7 bases are shared with TRBD1. This CDR3 spans 13 amino acids. The trim removed 6 bases at V and 8 bases at J, leaving 7 bases unmatched. Germline CDR1 is SGHRS and CDR2 is YFSETQ. CDR3 residues: CASKEGAGEKLFF. For the CDR3, the DNA is TGCGCCAGCAAGGAGGGGGCGGGGGAAAAACTGTTTTTT. The full variable domain, completed using reference TRBV5-1 and TRBJ1-4, is KAGVTQTPRYLIKTRGQQVTLSCSPISGHRSVSWYQQTPGQGLQFLFEYFSETQRNKGNFPGRFSGRQFSNSRSEMNVSTLELGDSALYLCASKEGAGEKLFFGSGTQLSVL.

The gene calls are TRBV28 and TRBJ2-1; TRBD1 agrees at 8 bases. Germline V gene data show CDR1 as MDHEN and CDR2 as SYDVKM. The CDR3 is made up of 13 amino acids. Trimming at V came to 5 bases and at J to 6 bases, leaving 3 bases not matched to a gene. The CDR3 sequence: CASSPQGGNEQFF. The DNA of the CDR3 is TGTGCCAGCAGTCCACAGGGGGGCAATGAGCAGTTCTTC.

The gene calls are TRBV28 and TRBJ2-3; D is perhaps TRBD2 (5 bases). Germline V lookup: CDR1 MDHEN, CDR2 SYDVKM. CDR3 length equals 16 residues. Trimming left V 7 bases short and J 6 bases short, with 23 bases between. CDR3 sequence (DNA): TGTGCCAGCACGAACAACCGAGGGTCCCCTGGGGATACGCAGTATTTT. As protein: CASTNNRGSPGDTQYF.

In DNA, the CDR3 is TGTGCCAGCAGTTTAAAGGGCGGAAGAGGGAGTTCACCCCTCCACTTT. This codes for CASSLKGGRGSSPLHF. The chain employs TRBV27 and TRBJ1-6; D unresolved. This CDR3 spans 16 amino acids. Germline V gene lookup returns CDR1 MNHEY and CDR2 SMNVEV (reference sequence). With 2 bases removed from V and 9 bases from J, the gap between germline ends came to 17 bases.

This clone has only one observation. The chain recombines TRBV7-3 with TRBJ2-3, with TRBD2 matching over 8 bases. Germline V CDR1 and CDR2: SGHTA, FQGTGA. There are 15 residues in the CDR3. V lost 4 bases and J lost 6; bases outside the gene matches: 9. The CDR3, as DNA: TGTGCCAGCAGCTCGATCGAGGCGGGGGGCGATACGCAGTATTTT. Translated, it gives CASSSIEAGGDTQYF.

The chain employs TRBV6-5 and TRBJ2-1; 8 bases map to TRBD2. After removal of 5 bases from V and 4 bases from J, the junction contained 4 bases not matched to a gene. There are 14 residues in the CDR3. CDR1 and CDR2 (germline): MNHEY, SVGAGI. In DNA form, the CDR3 reads TGTGCCAGCAGTACTAGCGGAAGATACAATGAGCAGTTCTTC. Its protein is CASSTSGRYNEQFF.

This chain uses TRBV18 with TRBJ2-1; 8 positions agree with TRBD1. V shed 5 bases, J shed 7 bases, and the junction held 7 bases outside the gene matches. The CDR3 is made up of 14 amino acids. Germline lookup yields CDR1 KGHSH and CDR2 LQKENI. This CDR3 is CASSSDRGRNEQFF. The CDR3 DNA is TGTGCCAGCTCAAGCGACAGGGGAAGAAATGAGCAGTTCTTC.

The rearrangement joins TRBV6-6 to TRBJ2-7; 12 bases match TRBD2. CDR3 length equals 14 residues. Per the germline V gene, CDR1 is MNHNY and CDR2 is SVGAGI (reference sequence). V lost 6 bases and J lost 1; bases outside the gene matches: 1. For the CDR3, the DNA is TGTGCCAGCAGAACTAGCGGGAGGTCCTACGAGCAGTACTTC. As protein: CASRTSGRSYEQYF.

The chain couples TRBV2 to TRBJ2-3, with D possibly TRBD1 on 6 matching bases. The germline V gene encodes CDR1 SNHLY and CDR2 FYNNEI. The CDR3 runs to 12 residues. Trimming stripped 6 bases from V and 7 bases from J, with 11 bases between. CDR3 sequence: CASRPGHHTQYF. DNA for the CDR3: TGTGCCAGCAGACCGGGACACCATACGCAGTATTTT.

The rearrangement joins TRBV7-8 to TRBJ2-7; D gene unclear. CDR3 length equals 11 residues. V was trimmed by 3 bases and J by 6 bases, leaving 6 bases between them. Germline CDR1 SGHVS, CDR2 FQNEAQ. For the CDR3, the DNA is TGTGCCAGCAGCTTGCCGGGCGAGCAGTACTTC. Protein product: CASSLPGEQYF.

V is TRBV7-3 and J is TRBJ2-2; 8 nucleotides agree with TRBD1. Germline V CDR1 and CDR2: SGHTA, FQGTGA. V lost 5 bases to trimming and J lost 4 bases; unmatched junction nucleotides: 3. This CDR3 spans 14 amino acids. The CDR3 DNA follows: TGTGCCAGCAGCCTGACAGGGGTCACCGGGGAGCTGTTTTTT. The encoded protein is CASSLTGVTGELFF.

The CDR3 DNA reads as TGTGCCAGCAGTGAAGCGCTTCAGGGTCTGGGGCCCCAGCATTTT. It specifies CASSEALQGLGPQHF. The V and J genes are TRBV6-1 and TRBJ1-5; TRBD1 might be the D (5 bases). Trimming took 0 bases from V and 9 from J, leaving 15 bases between them. CDR1 is MNHNS, CDR2 SASEGT, per germline. CDR3 length: 15 residues.

A note on this clone: Additional DNA sequences in this sample encode the identical CDR3. This chain links TRBV18 with TRBJ1-4; 7 nucleotides line up with TRBD1. The V segment lost 4 bases and the J segment 5 bases; nucleotides outside the gene matches: 1. Germline values: CDR1 KGHSH, CDR2 LQKENI. This CDR3 spans 13 amino acids. The CDR3, as DNA: TGTGCCAGCTCACGGGGACAGAATGAAAAACTGTTTTTT. This gives the protein CASSRGQNEKLFF. Full variable domain (missing parts from reference TRBV18 and TRBJ1-4): NAGVMQNPRHLVRRRGQEARLRCSPMKGHSHVYWYRQLPEEGLKFMVYLQKENIIDESGMPKERFSAEFPKEGPSILRIQQVVRGDSAAYFCASSRGQNEKLFFGSGTQLSVL.

This sequence joins TRBV12-5 and TRBJ2-1; TRBD2 is a possible D gene (6 bases). Germline V gene data show CDR1 as LGHNT and CDR2 as FRNRAP. V lost 5 bases to trimming and J lost 9 bases, with 14 bases between them. This CDR3 has 13 residues. CDR3 amino acids: CASGKTSMGEQFF. The CDR3 DNA reads TGTGCTAGTGGTAAGACTAGTATGGGTGAGCAGTTCTTC. Complete variable domain (other parts from reference TRBV12-5 and TRBJ2-1): DARVTQTPRHKVTEMGQEVTMRCQPILGHNTVFWYRQTMMQGLELLAYFRNRAPLDDSGMPKDRFSAEMPDATLATLKIQPSEPRDSAVYFCASGKTSMGEQFFGPGTRLTVL.

V usage is TRBV3-1 (or the pseudogene TRBV3-2) and J usage is TRBJ1-2, with 7 bases matching TRBD1. V gave up 3 bases and J gave up 4 bases; unmatched junction bases: 14. Germline-derived CDR1 and CDR2 are LGHDT and YNNKEL (reference sequence). There are 17 residues in the CDR3. CDR3: CASSHKPGGPNTYGYTF. CDR3 in DNA: TGTGCCAGCAGCCATAAGCCAGGGGGTCCCAACACCTATGGCTACACCTTC.

This chain uses TRBV7-8 with TRBJ1-4, with unresolved D. Trimming stripped 5 bases from V and 8 bases from J, with 18 bases between. The CDR3 contains 15 residues. CDR1 and CDR2 from the germline V gene are SGHVS and FQNEAQ. CDR3 loop: CASSTNGPGGEKLFF. The CDR3 DNA reads as TGTGCCAGCAGCACAAACGGCCCAGGCGGGGAAAAACTGTTTTTT.

The chain combines TRBV27 with TRBJ2-7, with TRBD2 matching over 7 bases. Trimming cost V 2 bases and J 2 bases; bases outside gene matches: 3. The CDR3 runs to 14 residues. Germline loops: CDR1 MNHEY, CDR2 SMNVEV (reference sequence). CDR3 sequence: CASSLRAGAYEQYF. The CDR3 bases are TGTGCCAGCAGTTTAAGGGCGGGAGCCTACGAGCAGTACTTC.

V is TRBV9 and J is TRBJ2-5, with a possible D match to TRBD2 (7 bases). The CDR3 consists of 16 residues. The V end lost 0 bases, the J end lost 2 bases, and 14 bases lay between the germline ends. Germline V gene data show CDR1 as SGDLS and CDR2 as YYNGEE. For the CDR3, the DNA is TGTGCCAGCAGCGTAGGGCGGGGGCTCAAGCAAGAGACCCAGTACTTC. Translating gives CASSVGRGLKQETQYF.

J is TRBJ2-1 and V is TRBV3-1 (or the pseudogene TRBV3-2); 13 bases line up with TRBD2. The CDR3 contains 17 residues. Trimming took 1 base from V and 7 from J; bases not matched to a gene: 7. Germline V gene sequence: CDR1 LGHDT, CDR2 YNNKEL (reference sequence). The DNA of the CDR3 is TGTGCCAGCAGCCAAGCAACCGGACTAGCGGGAGATAATGAGCAGTTCTTC. Its translation: CASSQATGLAGDNEQFF.

The chain combines TRBV27 with TRBJ1-5; no clear D. The CDR3 runs to 15 residues. Germline V lookup: CDR1 MNHEY, CDR2 SMNVEV (reference sequence). Deletions cut 2 bases from V and 2 bases from J, with 10 bases between. CDR3 in amino acids: CASSLSSTGNQPQHF. The CDR3, as DNA: TGTGCCAGCAGTTTAAGCTCAACGGGCAATCAGCCCCAGCATTTT.